This T cell receptor (beta chain) was sequenced for a study of blood T cells in healthy people across ages. General study findings and limits: Higher diversity and more naive CD4+ cells were features of long-lived donors, compared to aged donors.

The CDR3 length is 15 residues. The V gene's germline CDR1 is SGHRS and CDR2 YFSETQ. Through a sample-barcoded 5' primer and a J-beta primer mix, a second PCR was run for roughly 6 to 12 cycles. Each cDNA molecule, via a template-switch adaptor with 12 random nucleotides, was tagged. TCRdb re-derived calls from the 5' RACE reads in MiXCR, one entry per CDR3 protein. Counted here are about 760,000 distinct CDR3 sequences, approximately 25% occurring once; the ten biggest clones make up 9.4%. As concerns this clonotype: The antigen remains undetermined. The junction differs from germline at one of its ends, possibly a read error.

The same sample was also studied in work on T cells of mothers and their children. This second study notes: Donors comprised three healthy Caucasian mothers plus their six children.

The sequence was obtained from a boy aged 5 to 17 in good health. The rearrangement joins TRBV5-1 to TRBJ2-7; TRBD1 aligns across 8 bases. The sequencing input was blood. Here the CDR3 reads CASRLATGGVSEQYF. In DNA, the CDR3 is TGCGCCAGCAGATTGGCCACAGGGGGAGTTAGCGAGCAGTACTTC.